These 24 T cell receptor beta chains were sequenced from one sample in a study of blood T cells in healthy people across ages. Combining a sample-barcoded 5' primer with a J-beta primer mix, a second PCR ran for 7 to 11 cycles. TCRdb analysed the 5' RACE reads with MiXCR anew, one entry per CDR3 protein. Seen here are roughly 1,500,000 distinct CDR3 sequences, about 40% observed once, and the top ten hold roughly 7.9%. The sample consisted of blood. The source is a woman between 18 and 29 years old in good health.

The V gene is TRBV6-4, the J gene TRBJ1-4; 9 bases match TRBD1. Looked up from germline, CDR1 is MRHNA and CDR2 is SNTAGT. CDR3 length: 15 residues. The ends lost 4 bases at V and 8 bases at J; junction bases unmatched: 8. The CDR3 DNA sequence: TGTGCCAGCAGTGCTCGAGGGACAGGGAACGAAAAACTGTTTTTT. Residues: CASSARGTGNEKLFF.

In its sample, this clonotype was seen a few times. The rearrangement links TRBV3-1 to TRBJ2-3, with D perhaps matching TRBD1 (5 bases). Trimming shortened V by 0 bases and J by 9 bases, and 10 bases separated the two germline ends. CDR1 LGHDT and CDR2 YNNKEL come from the germline V gene (reference sequence). CDR3 length: 13 amino acids. The CDR3 protein is CASSQEGAGTQYF. The DNA of the CDR3 is TGTGCCAGCAGCCAAGAAGGGGCAGGGACGCAGTATTTT.

This clonotype was seen ten or more times. The chain employs TRBV3-1 and TRBJ2-7; D may correspond to TRBD1 or TRBD2 (5 bases each). The CDR3 runs to 16 residues. Germline V gene sequence: CDR1 LGHDT, CDR2 YNNKEL (reference sequence). The V end lost 2 bases, the J end lost 7 bases, and 21 bases lay between the germline ends. CDR3 protein: CASSQRGRMTTGEQYF. Written as DNA, the CDR3 is TGTGCCAGCAGCCAACGGGGCAGGATGACTACTGGGGAGCAGTACTTC.

The chain is built from TRBV20-1 and TRBJ1-2; weak D call: TRBD1 (5 bases). The germline CDR1 and CDR2 sequences are DFQATT and SNEGSKA (reference sequence). Trimming removed 3 bases from V and 7 bases from J, with 15 bases in between. CDR3 length: 13 residues. CDR3 bases: TGCAGTGCTAGGGGGCCCTCGATGGGTGGCTACACCTTC. This codes for CSARGPSMGGYTF.

This clonotype was found a few times. The chain links TRBV20-1 to TRBJ2-3; 12 bases are shared with TRBD2. The V gene's germline CDR1 is DFQATT and CDR2 SNEGSKA (reference sequence). This CDR3 region has 18 residues. Trimming cost V 2 bases and J 0 bases; bases outside gene matches: 9. CDR3 protein: CSARKGLAGPGSTDTQYF. In DNA, the CDR3 is TGCAGTGCTAGAAAGGGACTAGCGGGTCCAGGTAGCACAGATACGCAGTATTTT.

The chain links TRBV29-1 to TRBJ2-7; D gene ambiguous. With 0 bases removed from V and 7 bases from J, the gap between germline ends came to 7 bases. The CDR3 consists of 11 residues. The germline V gene has CDR1 SQVTM and CDR2 ANQGSEA. The CDR3 bases are TGCAGCGTTGAAGATCCGCAAGAGCAGTACTTC. This codes for CSVEDPQEQYF.

This clonotype was seen a single time. This chain uses TRBV21-1 with TRBJ2-3; the D call of TRBD2 is as the table states it, not checked on the DNA. TRBV21-1 is a documented pseudogene. This CDR3 is built from 18 residues. In nucleotides, the CDR3 is TGTGCCAGCAGCAAGGGGAGGGACGGGCGGGGTAGCACAGATACGCAGTATTTT. Translated, it gives CASSKGRDGRGSTDTQYF.

This clonotype was recorded a few times. The chain joins TRBV2 to TRBJ2-7; possibly TRBD2 for D (6 bases). Germline V lookup: CDR1 SNHLY, CDR2 FYNNEI. The V and J ends lost 6 bases and 6 bases respectively, with 9 bases between them. CDR3 length: 11 residues. The CDR3 sequence is CASSGTSEQYF. Written as DNA, the CDR3 is TGTGCCAGCAGCGGGACTTCCGAGCAGTACTTC.

The chain employs TRBV10-2 and TRBJ2-4; D is possibly TRBD1 (6 bases). The end of the DNA is better explained by TRBJ2-7, so the J call may be wrong. CDR1 and CDR2 from the germline V gene are WSHSY and SAAADI. The CDR3 loop spans 17 amino acids. The CDR3 loop reads CASSSYSLRQARGEQYF. CDR3 sequence (DNA): TGCGCCAGCAGCTCATACTCGCTACGACAGGCCCGTGGCGAGCAGTACTTC.

The chain is built from TRBV7-9 and TRBJ1-2; TRBD1 might be the D (6 bases). V lost 3 bases to trimming and J lost 4 bases, with 12 bases between them. The CDR3 covers 14 residues. CDR1 SEHNR and CDR2 FQNEAQ come from the germline V gene (reference sequence). Here the CDR3 reads CASSFSAGAYGYTF. The CDR3 DNA reads TGTGCCAGCAGCTTCAGTGCAGGGGCCTATGGCTACACCTTC.

The chain links TRBV4-3 to TRBJ2-7; TRBD1 aligns across 8 bases. This CDR3 contains 16 residues. The germline V gene has CDR1 LGHNA and CDR2 YSLEER. Trimming removed 0 bases from V and 3 bases from J; junction bases left unmatched: 7. The CDR3 nucleotides read TGCGCCAGCAGCCAAGAGGCCCAGGGGGCTATCTACGAGCAGTACTTC. This gives the protein CASSQEAQGAIYEQYF.

This clonotype was counted a few times. The J gene is TRBJ2-3, the V gene TRBV2; 10 positions agree with TRBD2. J lost 0 bases, V lost 7 bases, and 4 bases had no gene match. In germline, CDR1 is SNHLY, CDR2 FYNNEI. This CDR3 comprises 15 residues. CDR3 protein: CASNERGGSTDTQYF. The CDR3 DNA reads TGTGCCAGCAATGAGCGGGGGGGGAGCACAGATACGCAGTATTTT. The complete variable domain, with remaining parts taken from reference TRBV2 and TRBJ2-3, reads EPEVTQTPSHQVTQMGQEVILRCVPISNHLYFYWYRQILGQKVEFLVSFYNNEISEKSEIFDDQFSVERPDGSNFTLKIRSTKLEDSAMYFCASNERGGSTDTQYFGPGTRLTVL.

The chain carries TRBV7-2 and TRBJ1-4, with 7 bases identical to TRBD1. V lost 5 bases, J lost 4 bases, and 4 bases stayed unmatched. CDR1 is SGHTA, CDR2 FQGNSA, per germline. This CDR3 comprises 14 residues. The CDR3 reads CASSQDRLNEKLFF. CDR3 DNA sequence: TGTGCCAGCAGCCAGGACAGGCTTAATGAAAAACTGTTTTTT.

This sequence joins TRBV20-1 and TRBJ2-3, with 14 positions matching TRBD2. Germline values: CDR1 DFQATT, CDR2 SNEGSKA (reference sequence). V lost 0 bases, J lost 5 bases, and 13 bases stayed unmatched. This CDR3 comprises 19 residues. CDR3 residues: CSARDPGLAGDPRGDTQYF. DNA for the CDR3: TGCAGTGCTAGAGACCCGGGACTAGCGGGAGACCCTAGAGGAGATACGCAGTATTTT.

Only one count was recorded for this clonotype. V and J are TRBV5-1 and TRBJ1-3, with D possibly matching TRBD1 (6 bases). There are 15 residues in the CDR3. Germline CDR1 is SGHRS and CDR2 is YFSETQ. V lost 3 bases to trimming and J lost 8 bases, with 18 bases between them. The CDR3 DNA reads as TGCGCCAGCAGCTGGACAGCAGCCGAAGGTTACACCATATATTTT. Translating it yields CASSWTAAEGYTIYF.

The chain uses TRBV5-1 and TRBJ1-1; possible D gene TRBD1, 6 bases. CDR3 length: 13 residues. Between the trimmed V and J ends, which lost 5 bases and 4 bases, there was a span of 12 bases. Germline V CDR1 and CDR2: SGHRS, YFSETQ. The CDR3 nucleotides read TGCGCCAGCAGGCCGGGGGCGCCCACTGAAGCTTTCTTT. Protein: CASRPGAPTEAFF.

This clonotype appeared a few times. The chain uses TRBV10-3 and TRBJ1-5; D is ambiguous. V gave up 2 bases and J gave up 7 bases, with 9 bases separating them. Germline V CDR1 and CDR2: ENHRY, SYGVKD. The length of the CDR3 is 13 residues. The CDR3: CAISESPQQPQHF. CDR3 sequence (DNA): TGTGCCATCAGTGAGAGTCCCCAACAGCCCCAGCATTTT.

This rearrangement joins TRBV29-1 to TRBJ2-2, with D perhaps TRBD2 (5 bases). In germline, CDR1 is SQVTM, CDR2 ANQGSEA. Deletions cut 4 bases from V and 3 bases from J, with 12 bases between. There are 14 residues in the CDR3. The CDR3, as DNA: TGCAGCGTTGTCATAGCGTCCGACACCGGGGAGCTGTTTTTT. Translation: CSVVIASDTGELFF.

The rearrangement uses TRBV7-2 and TRBJ1-2; a possible D gene is TRBD1 (6 bases). Trimming cost V 0 bases and J 4 bases, with 12 bases left between them. This CDR3 has 15 residues. CDR1 SGHTA and CDR2 FQGNSA come from the germline V gene. The CDR3 DNA follows: TGTGCCAGCAGCTTAGCGGGGGACATGTCCTATGGCTACACCTTC. Translated, it gives CASSLAGDMSYGYTF.

The rearrangement joins TRBV9 to TRBJ2-3, with TRBD2 identical over 7 bases. The V gene's germline CDR1 is SGDLS and CDR2 YYNGEE. The trim removed 0 bases at V and 11 bases at J, leaving 3 bases unmatched. The CDR3 is made up of 12 amino acids. CDR3 nucleotide sequence: TGTGCCAGCAGCGTAGATGGACTAGTGCAGTATTTT. This codes for CASSVDGLVQYF. Filled out from reference TRBV9 and TRBJ2-3, the complete variable domain reads DSGVTQTPKHLITATGQRVTLRCSPRSGDLSVYWYQQSLDQGLQFLIQYYNGEERAKGNILERFSAQQFPDLHSELNLSSLELGDSALYFCASSVDGLVQYFGPGTRLTVL.

This chain connects TRBV10-1 to TRBJ2-7; D unresolved. Between the trimmed V and J ends, which lost 2 bases and 0 bases, there was a span of 5 bases. The CDR3 is made up of 13 amino acids. From germline, CDR1 is WNHNN and CDR2 SYGVQD (reference sequence). CDR3 DNA sequence: TGCGCCAGCAGTGAGGCTAGCTCCTACGAGCAGTACTTC. Translated: CASSEASSYEQYF.

This clonotype appeared once. This chain links TRBV28 with TRBJ2-5; D gene ambiguous. This CDR3 spans 13 amino acids. Deletions cut 3 bases from V and 11 bases from J, with 16 bases between. Germline V gene lookup returns CDR1 MDHEN and CDR2 SYDVKM. In nucleotides, the CDR3 is TGTGCCAGCAGTTTTGTTGACTTCCATGAGCAGTACTTC. Protein product: CASSFVDFHEQYF.

The V gene is TRBV6-5, the J gene TRBJ1-2; D gene ambiguous. The CDR3 runs to 15 residues. Germline V gene data show CDR1 as MNHEY and CDR2 as SVGAGI. Trimming removed 6 bases from V and 0 bases from J, with 14 bases in between. Written as DNA, the CDR3 is TGTGCCAGCAGCGCCCCGGAATCGGCTAACTATGGCTACACCTTC. This gives the protein CASSAPESANYGYTF.

The V and J genes are TRBV18 and TRBJ2-5; 13 positions agree with TRBD2. The J call may be faulty, since TRBJ2-7 better matches the DNA end. In germline, CDR1 is KGHSH, CDR2 LQKENI. This CDR3 has 15 residues. The CDR3 reads CASSPGLAGAHEQYF. The CDR3 DNA reads TGTGCCAGCTCACCAGGACTAGCGGGAGCCCACGAGCAGTACTTC.